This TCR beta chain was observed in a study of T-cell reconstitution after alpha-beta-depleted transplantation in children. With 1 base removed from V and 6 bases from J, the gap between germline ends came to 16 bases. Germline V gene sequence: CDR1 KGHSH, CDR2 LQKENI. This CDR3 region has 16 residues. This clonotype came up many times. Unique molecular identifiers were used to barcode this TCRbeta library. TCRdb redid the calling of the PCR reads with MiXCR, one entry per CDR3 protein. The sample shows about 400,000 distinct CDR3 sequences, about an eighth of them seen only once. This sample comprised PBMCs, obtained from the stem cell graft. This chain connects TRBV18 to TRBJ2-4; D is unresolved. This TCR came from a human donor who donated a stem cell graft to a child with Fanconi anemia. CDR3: CASSPLASIDTNIQYF. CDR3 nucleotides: TGTGCCAGCTCACCACTCGCCAGTATAGATACAAACATTCAGTACTTC.